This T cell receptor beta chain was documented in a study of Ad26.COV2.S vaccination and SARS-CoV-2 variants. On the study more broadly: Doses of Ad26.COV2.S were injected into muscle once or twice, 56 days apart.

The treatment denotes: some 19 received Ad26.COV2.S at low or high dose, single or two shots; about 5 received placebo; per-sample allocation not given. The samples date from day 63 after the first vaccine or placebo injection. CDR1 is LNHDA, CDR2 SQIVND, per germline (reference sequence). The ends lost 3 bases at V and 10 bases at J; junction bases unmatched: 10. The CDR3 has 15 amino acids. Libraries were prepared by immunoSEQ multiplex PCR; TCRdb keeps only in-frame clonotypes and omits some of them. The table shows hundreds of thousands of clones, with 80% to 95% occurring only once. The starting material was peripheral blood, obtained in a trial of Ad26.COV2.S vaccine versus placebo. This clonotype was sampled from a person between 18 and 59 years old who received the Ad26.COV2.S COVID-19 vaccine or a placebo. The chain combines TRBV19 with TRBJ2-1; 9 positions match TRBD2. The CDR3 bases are TGTGCCAGTAGTATGGTGGTAGCGGGAGCGGGGGAGCAGTTCTTC. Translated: CASSMVVAGAGEQFF.